A selection of T cell receptor beta chains follows, all from one sample in a study of T cells in Graves' hyperthyroidism and ophthalmopathy. One entry per CDR3 protein, called by TCRdb with MiXCR from the multiplex PCR reads. The sample has about 740,000 distinct CDR3 sequences, 13% to 15% seen once. Sequenced input: blood. The receptors derive from a woman aged 18-29 years with Graves' hyperthyroidism. Both conserved end residues are part of each CDR3. D genes are given only for firm matches. Not all rows give a size; the values are once, few, many and, for expanded clones, a class.

abundance,v_gene,d_gene,j_gene,CDR3nt,CDR3aa
-,TRBV4-1,TRBD2,TRBJ2-3,TGCGCCAGCAGCCGGAGACAGTCTAGCGGGACGACAGATACGCAGTATTTT,CASSRRQSSGTTDTQYF
-,TRBV5-1,-,TRBJ2-7,TGCGCCAGCAGCTTGGTGCCCTGGGGGGTTAACACCTACGAGCAGTACTTC,CASSLVPWGVNTYEQYF
many,TRBV12-3/TRBV12-4,TRBD1,TRBJ1-2,TGTGCCAGCAGTTTTCCGGGACAGGGGACTTATGGCTACACCTTC,CASSFPGQGTYGYTF
many,TRBV20-1,-,TRBJ2-1,TGCAGTGCTAGAGATGGCGGGGATGAGCAGTTCTTC,CSARDGGDEQFF
many,TRBV12-3/TRBV12-4,-,TRBJ2-4,TGTGCCAGCAGCACTTATTGGGGGGCAAGGGGAAACATTCAGTACTTC,CASSTYWGARGNIQYF
many,TRBV7-8,TRBD1,TRBJ1-2,TGTGCCAGCAGCCAACTGGACAGGAAGAATGGCTACACCTTC,CASSQLDRKNGYTF
-,TRBV18,-,TRBJ2-3,TGTGCCAGCTCACCACGGGCCGGGCCAGTCACAGATACGCAGTATTTT,CASSPRAGPVTDTQYF
many,TRBV13,TRBD2,TRBJ2-1,TGTGCCAGCAGCTTCGGGACTAGCTGGAATGAGCAGTTCTTC,CASSFGTSWNEQFF
many,TRBV7-2,-,TRBJ2-1,TGTGCCAGCAGCCCAGGAAGCGGAATGGGTTACAATGAGCAGTTCTTC,CASSPGSGMGYNEQFF
-,TRBV28,TRBD1,TRBJ1-5,TGTGCCAGCAGTATAACGGGACAGGGCGATCAGCCCCAGCATTTT,CASSITGQGDQPQHF
-,TRBV30,-,TRBJ2-3,TGTGCCTGGAGTGTACAGTGGGAGAAGAGGGATACGCAGTATTTT,CAWSVQWEKRDTQYF
-,TRBV5-1,-,TRBJ1-1,TGCGCCAGCAGCTTGATGACAGGAACGAACACTGAAGCTTTCTTT,CASSLMTGTNTEAFF
-,TRBV7-3,TRBD2,TRBJ2-1,TGTGCCAGCAGCCCCCGGAGGTGGACTAGCATGAATGAGCAGTTCTTC,CASSPRRWTSMNEQFF
many,TRBV3-1,-,TRBJ1-2,TGTGCCAGCAGCCAAGATCTTGTCCAGGGGAGGGGCTACACCTTC,CASSQDLVQGRGYTF
few,TRBV6-2/TRBV6-3,TRBD1,TRBJ2-6,TGTGCCAGCAGTTACGGGCAGGGGGCGTCTGGGGCCAACGTCCTGACTTTC,CASSYGQGASGANVLTF
many,TRBV18,TRBD1,TRBJ1-2,TGTGCCAGCTCACTTACGGGACAGGCCGGCTATGGCTACACCTTC,CASSLTGQAGYGYTF
many,TRBV29-1,-,TRBJ2-1,TGCAGCGTTGCCTTGGGGACTTCGTCTTCCTACAATGAGCAGTTCTTC,CSVALGTSSSYNEQFF
few,TRBV19,-,TRBJ2-5,TGTGCCAGTTCCCAGGGGGGAGGAAGATTGGAGACCCAGTACTTC,CASSQGGGRLETQYF
-,TRBV11-2,TRBD1,TRBJ2-1,TGTGCCAGCAGTTCCGGGACAGGGCTTGTCAATGAGCAGTTCTTC,CASSSGTGLVNEQFF
many,TRBV7-9,-,TRBJ2-3,TGTGCCAGCAGCTTGGCTCCTAGCGGCACAGATACGCAGTATTTT,CASSLAPSGTDTQYF
many,TRBV11-2,-,TRBJ2-1,TGTGCCAGCACAGGGAGATCCTACAATGAGCAGTTCTTC,CASTGRSYNEQFF
many,TRBV24-1,-,TRBJ2-1,TGTGCCACCAGTGATTCGGGTAAGGGAGGCGATGAGCAGTTCTTC,CATSDSGKGGDEQFF
-,TRBV25-1,-,TRBJ2-3,TGTGCCAGCAGTCCAACAGGGTTCAAAACGCAGTATTTT,CASSPTGFKTQYF
few,TRBV27,TRBD1,TRBJ2-3,TGTGCCAGCAGTGAGATATGGGACAGACCAACAGATACGCAGTATTTT,CASSEIWDRPTDTQYF
many,TRBV28,-,TRBJ1-6,TGTGCCAGCAGTCGCGCTATGGCGGTTAATTCACCCCTCCACTTT,CASSRAMAVNSPLHF
-,TRBV6-1,-,TRBJ2-3,TGTGCCAGCAGTCCGGCTCCTGGGGGCGGGAGTGCGGGTACGCAGTATTTT,CASSPAPGGGSAGTQYF
-,TRBV20-1,TRBD2,TRBJ2-1,TGCAGTGCTAGAGATGTAAAGCGGGGAGCGCAGAGGGGAGACAATGAGCAGTTCTTC,CSARDVKRGAQRGDNEQFF
few,TRBV4-3,-,TRBJ2-5,TGCGCCAGCAGCCAAGCGTGGCCAATCGAAGAGACCCAGTACTTC,CASSQAWPIEETQYF
few,TRBV10-3,-,TRBJ2-1,TGTGCCATCAGTGTTCAGGGCAACAATGAGCAGTTCTTC,CAISVQGNNEQFF
-,TRBV6-1,TRBD2,TRBJ2-7,TGTGCCAGCAGTTATGCGGTGACTAGCTCCTACAACGAGCAGTACTTC,CASSYAVTSSYNEQYF
few,TRBV6-5,TRBD1,TRBJ2-5,TGTGCCAGCAGTTACGGGACAGGGGGCGAGACCCAGTACTTC,CASSYGTGGETQYF
-,TRBV5-4,TRBD2,TRBJ2-5,TGTGCCAGCAGCCCGCCTGGGCTAGCGGGAGACGGAGAGACCCAGTACTTC,CASSPPGLAGDGETQYF
many,TRBV9,-,TRBJ1-6,TGTGCCAGCAGCGCCAGAGGGACGGGGAATTCACCCCTCCACTTT,CASSARGTGNSPLHF
many,TRBV20-1,-,TRBJ2-3,TGCAGTGCTGGGAGTCAGGCAGATACGCAGTATTTT,CSAGSQADTQYF
many,TRBV4-2,-,TRBJ2-5,TGTGCCAGCAGCCAAGGGGAGGTACAAGAGACCCAGTACTTC,CASSQGEVQETQYF
many,TRBV18,-,TRBJ2-7,TGTGCCAGCTCAGCTCCCCCTTCTGGGATATCCGAGCAGTACTTC,CASSAPPSGISEQYF
few,TRBV20-1,-,TRBJ2-2,TGCAGTGCTAGAGATTTGAAGGGCACCGGGGAGCTGTTTTTT,CSARDLKGTGELFF
-,TRBV12-3/TRBV12-4,-,TRBJ1-4,TGTGCCAGCAGTTTAGGTCAGGTTGATGAAAAACTGTTTTTT,CASSLGQVDEKLFF
-,TRBV27,-,TRBJ2-7,TGTGCCAGCACAGCGGGCCCCACCCGCGAGCAGTACTTC,CASTAGPTREQYF
many,TRBV6-1,-,TRBJ2-1,TGTGCCAGTGGCAGGGTTGTCTACAATGAGCAGTTCTTC,CASGRVVYNEQFF
few,TRBV11-3,TRBD1,TRBJ1-1,TGTGCCAGCAGCTATTCGGACAGGGGCACTGAAGCTTTCTTT,CASSYSDRGTEAFF
-,TRBV29-1,TRBD1,TRBJ1-2,TGCAGCGTTAGTGGACAGGGATATGGCTACACCTTC,CSVSGQGYGYTF
-,TRBV14,-,TRBJ2-1,TGTGCCAGCAGCCAAGTTGGACCCCCTGAGCAGTTCTTC,CASSQVGPPEQFF
many,TRBV20-1,TRBD2,TRBJ2-1,TGCAGTGCTAAATCCGGGAGGGCCAGTGAGCAGTTCTTC,CSAKSGRASEQFF
many,TRBV10-3,TRBD2,TRBJ2-3,TGTGCCATCGGGACTACCGCCACAGATACGCAGTATTTT,CAIGTTATDTQYF
few,TRBV3-1,-,TRBJ2-3,TGTGCCAGCAGCCAAGATACATCTAGAGGGGCGCAGTATTTT,CASSQDTSRGAQYF
few,TRBV20-1,TRBD2,TRBJ2-1,TGCAGTGCTGCCCAGGGAGGGAACGATGAGCAGTTCTTC,CSAAQGGNDEQFF
-,TRBV20-1,-,TRBJ1-2,TGCAGTGCATACTCGACAGCTCGCGGGTACTATGGCTACACCTTC,CSAYSTARGYYGYTF
-,TRBV7-3,-,TRBJ2-2,TGTGCCAGCAGCTCTGGGTCAAAGGGATACACCGGGGAGCTGTTTTTT,CASSSGSKGYTGELFF
few,TRBV29-1,-,TRBJ2-3,TGCAGCGTTGTCCGAGGGGGAGGGGGTACAGATACGCAGTATTTT,CSVVRGGGGTDTQYF
many,TRBV28,TRBD2,TRBJ2-1,TGTGCCAGCCTAGAACCCGGACTAGCGGGAGCCCACAATGAGCAGTTCTTC,CASLEPGLAGAHNEQFF
many,TRBV20-1,-,TRBJ1-1,TGCAGTGCTAGTATAGGGAAGCGTGGCGTTTTCAGGACACGGGCTTTCTTT,CSASIGKRGVFRTRAFF
many,TRBV6-1,-,TRBJ2-7,TGTGCCAGCAGTGCGCAGGGAGGTGCCTACGAGCAGTACTTC,CASSAQGGAYEQYF
many,TRBV5-5,TRBD1,TRBJ2-7,TGTGCCAGCACCTTGACAGGGATGAGTCACGAGCAGTACTTC,CASTLTGMSHEQYF
-,TRBV19,-,TRBJ1-1,TGTGCCAGTAGTATAGTATCGAACACTGAAGCTTTCTTT,CASSIVSNTEAFF
-,TRBV7-9,TRBD2,TRBJ2-3,TGTGCCAGCAGAACCTACGATATAGCGGGGAGGGGGACAGATACGCAGTATTTT,CASRTYDIAGRGTDTQYF
many,TRBV11-1,TRBD2,TRBJ2-1,TGTGCCAGCAGCTCTAGCCTGTACGAGCGGGAGGGCCTGATTGAGCAGTTCTTC,CASSSSLYEREGLIEQFF
-,TRBV20-1,-,TRBJ2-7,TGCAGTGCTTTTCCAGCGGACTCCTACGAGCAGTACTTC,CSAFPADSYEQYF
many,TRBV20-1,TRBD1,TRBJ2-7,TGCAGTGCTAGAGTGGACAGGGGGCGATACGAGCAGTACTTC,CSARVDRGRYEQYF